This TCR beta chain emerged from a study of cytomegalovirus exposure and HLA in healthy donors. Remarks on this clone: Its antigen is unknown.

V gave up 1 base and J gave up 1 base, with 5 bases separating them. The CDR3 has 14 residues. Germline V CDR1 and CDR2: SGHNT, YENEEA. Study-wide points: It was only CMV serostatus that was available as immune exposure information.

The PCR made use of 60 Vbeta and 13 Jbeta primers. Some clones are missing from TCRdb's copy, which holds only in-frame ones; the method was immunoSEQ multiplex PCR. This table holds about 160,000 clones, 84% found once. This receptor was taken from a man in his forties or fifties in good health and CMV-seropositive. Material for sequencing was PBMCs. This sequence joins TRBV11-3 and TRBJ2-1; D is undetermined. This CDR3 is CASSLAGSYNEQFF. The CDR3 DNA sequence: TGTGCCAGCAGCTTAGCGGGTTCCTACAATGAGCAGTTCTTC.